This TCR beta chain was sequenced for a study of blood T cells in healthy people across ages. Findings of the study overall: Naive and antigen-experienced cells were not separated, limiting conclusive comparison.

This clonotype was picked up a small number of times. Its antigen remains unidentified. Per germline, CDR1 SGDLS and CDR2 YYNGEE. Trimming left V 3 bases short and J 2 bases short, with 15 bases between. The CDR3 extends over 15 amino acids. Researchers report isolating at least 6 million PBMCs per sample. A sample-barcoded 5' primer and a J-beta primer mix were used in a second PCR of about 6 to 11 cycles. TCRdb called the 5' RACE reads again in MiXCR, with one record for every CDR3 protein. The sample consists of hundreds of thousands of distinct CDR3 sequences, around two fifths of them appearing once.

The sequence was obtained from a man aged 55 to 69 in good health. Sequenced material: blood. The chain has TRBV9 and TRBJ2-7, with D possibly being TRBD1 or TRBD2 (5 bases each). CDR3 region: CASSAGDVGAYEQYF. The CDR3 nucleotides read TGTGCCAGCAGCGCCGGAGACGTGGGGGCCTACGAGCAGTACTTC.